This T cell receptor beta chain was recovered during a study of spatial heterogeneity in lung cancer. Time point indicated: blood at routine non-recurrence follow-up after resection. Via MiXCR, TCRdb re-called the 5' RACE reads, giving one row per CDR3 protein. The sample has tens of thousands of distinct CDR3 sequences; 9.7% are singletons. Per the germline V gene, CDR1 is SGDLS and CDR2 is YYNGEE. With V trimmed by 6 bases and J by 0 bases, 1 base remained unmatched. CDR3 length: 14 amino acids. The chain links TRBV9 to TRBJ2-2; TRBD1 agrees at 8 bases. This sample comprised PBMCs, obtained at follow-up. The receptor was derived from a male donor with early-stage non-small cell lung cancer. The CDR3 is CASKDRANTGELFF. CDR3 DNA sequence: TGTGCCAGCAAGGACAGGGCGAACACCGGGGAGCTGTTTTTT. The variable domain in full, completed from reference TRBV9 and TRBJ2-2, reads DSGVTQTPKHLITATGQRVTLRCSPRSGDLSVYWYQQSLDQGLQFLIQYYNGEERAKGNILERFSAQQFPDLHSELNLSSLELGDSALYFCASKDRANTGELFFGEGSRLTVL.